This section outlines one T cell receptor (beta chain) sequence together with its context. This record belongs to a study of blood T cell repertoires in COVID-19. For the study at large: Donors in the United States, Italy and Spain gave samples during acute or convalescent COVID-19. Nucleic acid was either cDNA or gDNA, and it came from T cells, B-cell-depleted T cells, or PBMCs.

Methods used by the authors: Reference gene primer amplification yielded estimated nucleated cell counts. Profiled with immunoSEQ multiplex PCR; TCRdb holds only in-frame clones, not every one. Clone size and the V and J calls come from that table; the DNA yielded D and trimming. The sample has 100,000 to 120,000 clones, 81% seen once. The CDR3 is 17 amino acids. With 5 bases removed from V and 0 bases from J, the gap between germline ends came to 18 bases. Germline assignment: CDR1 LNHDA and CDR2 SQIVND (reference sequence). Material for sequencing was peripheral blood. This TCR was recovered from a woman aged 70 to 79 with acute or convalescent COVID-19. V gene TRBV19 combines with J gene TRBJ2-3, with TRBD2 as a possible D gene (6 bases). This chain's CDR3 is CASSPGGEVGSTDTQYF. In DNA form, the CDR3 reads TGTGCCAGTAGTCCCGGGGGAGAGGTAGGGAGCACAGATACGCAGTATTTT. The entire variable domain, with the rest obtained from reference TRBV19 and TRBJ2-3, is as follows: DGGITQSPKYLFRKEGQNVTLSCEQNLNHDAMYWYRQDPGQGLRLIYYSQIVNDFQKGDIAEGYSVSREKKESFPLTVTSAQKNPTAFYLCASSPGGEVGSTDTQYFGPGTRLTVL.